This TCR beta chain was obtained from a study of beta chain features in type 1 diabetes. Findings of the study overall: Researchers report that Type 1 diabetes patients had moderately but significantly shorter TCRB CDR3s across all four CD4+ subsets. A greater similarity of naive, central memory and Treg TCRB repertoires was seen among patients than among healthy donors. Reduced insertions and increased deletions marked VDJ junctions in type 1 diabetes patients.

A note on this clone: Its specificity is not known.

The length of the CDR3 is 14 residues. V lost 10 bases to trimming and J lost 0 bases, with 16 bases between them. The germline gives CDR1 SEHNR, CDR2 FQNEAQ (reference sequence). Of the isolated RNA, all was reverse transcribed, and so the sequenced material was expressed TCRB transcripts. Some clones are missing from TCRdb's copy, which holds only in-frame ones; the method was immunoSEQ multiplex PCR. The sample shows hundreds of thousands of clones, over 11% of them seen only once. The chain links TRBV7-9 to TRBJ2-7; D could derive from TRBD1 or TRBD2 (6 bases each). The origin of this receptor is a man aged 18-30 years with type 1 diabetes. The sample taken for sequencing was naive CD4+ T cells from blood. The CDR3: CATKWGANSYEQYF. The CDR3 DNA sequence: TGTGCCACCAAGTGGGGGGCCAACTCCTACGAGCAGTACTTC.